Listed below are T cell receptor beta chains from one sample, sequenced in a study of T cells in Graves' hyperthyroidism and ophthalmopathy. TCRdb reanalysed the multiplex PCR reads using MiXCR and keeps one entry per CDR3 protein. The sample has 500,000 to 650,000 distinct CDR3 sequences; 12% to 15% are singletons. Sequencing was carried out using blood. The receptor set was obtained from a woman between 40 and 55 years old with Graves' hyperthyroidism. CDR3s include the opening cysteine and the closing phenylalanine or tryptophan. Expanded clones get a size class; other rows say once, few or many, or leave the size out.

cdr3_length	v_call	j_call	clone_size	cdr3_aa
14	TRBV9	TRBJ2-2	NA	CASHSGRNTGELFF
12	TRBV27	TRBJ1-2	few	CASSAQGYGYTF
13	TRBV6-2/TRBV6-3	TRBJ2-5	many	CASSYGGRETQYF
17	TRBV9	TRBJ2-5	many	CASSAGLKTGPQETQYF
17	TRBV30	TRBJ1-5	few	CAWSPRTGGRGNQPQHF
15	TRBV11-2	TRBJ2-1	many	CASRRDRLTYNEQFF
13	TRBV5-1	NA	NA	CASSVHDGNEQYF
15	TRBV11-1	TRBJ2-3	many	CASSKQGAGTDTQYF
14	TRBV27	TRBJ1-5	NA	CASSMRNSNQPQHF
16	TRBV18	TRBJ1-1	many	CASSPIQGALNTEAFF
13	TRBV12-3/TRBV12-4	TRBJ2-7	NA	CASSLATGAEQYF
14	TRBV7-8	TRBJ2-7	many	CASSLGDYAYEQYF
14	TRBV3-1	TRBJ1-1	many	CASSQDTSRGQAFF
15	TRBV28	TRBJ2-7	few	CASTLSGRRSYEQYF
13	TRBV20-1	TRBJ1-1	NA	CSALRVLDTEAFF
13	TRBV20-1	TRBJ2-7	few	CSASQDRIYEQYF
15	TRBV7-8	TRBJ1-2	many	CASSLLQGAGGGYTF
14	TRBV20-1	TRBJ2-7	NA	CSARVGTESGEQYF
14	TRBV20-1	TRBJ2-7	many	CSAQILREPYEQYF
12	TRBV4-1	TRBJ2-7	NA	CASSRSSGEQYF
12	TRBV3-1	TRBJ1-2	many	CASSQGGIGYTF
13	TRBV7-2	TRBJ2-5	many	CASSGRGMETQYF
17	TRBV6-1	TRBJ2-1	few	CASGEETGRPHYNEQFF
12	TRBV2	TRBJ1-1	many	CASQAAYTEAFF
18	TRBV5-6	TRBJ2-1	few	CASTLTSGSGRPYNEQFF
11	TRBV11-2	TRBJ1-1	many	CASSLQNEAFF
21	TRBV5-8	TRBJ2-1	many	CASRGTADPGLARTSYNEQFF
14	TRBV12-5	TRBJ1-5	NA	CASGLGHTNQPQHF
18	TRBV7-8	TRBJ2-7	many	CASSSPSILRTSVGEQYF
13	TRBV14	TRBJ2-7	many	CASSQGALYEQYF
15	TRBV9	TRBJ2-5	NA	CASSVVVGAQETQYF
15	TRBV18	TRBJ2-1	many	CASSPRGTSLVEQFF
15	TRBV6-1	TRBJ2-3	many	CASSGGTGSSDTQYF
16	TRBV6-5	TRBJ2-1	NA	CASSYSASPPYNEQFF
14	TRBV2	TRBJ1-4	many	CASSEPGMGEKLFF
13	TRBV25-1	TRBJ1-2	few	CASSDQYVYGYTF
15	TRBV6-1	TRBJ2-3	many	CASSGTGYSTDTQYF
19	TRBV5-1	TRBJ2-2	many	CASSLVTGGGLSNTGELFF
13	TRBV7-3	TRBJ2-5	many	CASSLGTKETQYF
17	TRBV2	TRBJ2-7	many	CASSRGGLAGVNYEQYF
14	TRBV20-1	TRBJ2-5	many	CSANGRDLGETQYF
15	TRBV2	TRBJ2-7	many	CASRGDRGRPYEQYF
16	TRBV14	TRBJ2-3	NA	CASSQGDARAADTQYF
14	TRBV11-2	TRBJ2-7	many	CASSLLGLTYEQYF
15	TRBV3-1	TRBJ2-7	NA	CASSQGGGELDEQYF